Detailed here is one T cell receptor (beta chain). Individuals aged about 18 to 90 years were recruited from about two dozen US areas. A COVID-19 case was met by exposed participants within 2 weeks before study entry. As processed by the authors: Estimates of nucleated cell counts were drawn from the amplification of reference gene primers. Only in-frame clones appear in the TCRdb table, and some are missing; sequencing was by immunoSEQ multiplex PCR. That table supplies the V and J calls and clone size; D and trimming were determined from the DNA. The repertoire holds roughly 58,000 clones, with around two thirds as singletons. This specimen belongs to a study of blood T cell repertoires in COVID-19. Study summary: Specimens from acute and convalescent COVID-19 originated in the United States, Italy and Spain.

Germline values: CDR1 SGHRS, CDR2 YFSETQ. The CDR3 spans 13 residues. V was shortened by 4 bases and J by 4 bases, with 12 bases between the two germline ends. The sample taken for sequencing was PBMCs or T cells enriched from blood (not recorded which). The origin of this receptor is a woman in her sixties who had been exposed to COVID-19. This chain joins TRBV5-1 and TRBJ2-7; D is possibly TRBD2 (6 bases). CDR3 in DNA: TGCGCCAGCAGCAGACTGGAGGGGTACGAGCAGTACTTC. Translation gives CASSRLEGYEQYF.